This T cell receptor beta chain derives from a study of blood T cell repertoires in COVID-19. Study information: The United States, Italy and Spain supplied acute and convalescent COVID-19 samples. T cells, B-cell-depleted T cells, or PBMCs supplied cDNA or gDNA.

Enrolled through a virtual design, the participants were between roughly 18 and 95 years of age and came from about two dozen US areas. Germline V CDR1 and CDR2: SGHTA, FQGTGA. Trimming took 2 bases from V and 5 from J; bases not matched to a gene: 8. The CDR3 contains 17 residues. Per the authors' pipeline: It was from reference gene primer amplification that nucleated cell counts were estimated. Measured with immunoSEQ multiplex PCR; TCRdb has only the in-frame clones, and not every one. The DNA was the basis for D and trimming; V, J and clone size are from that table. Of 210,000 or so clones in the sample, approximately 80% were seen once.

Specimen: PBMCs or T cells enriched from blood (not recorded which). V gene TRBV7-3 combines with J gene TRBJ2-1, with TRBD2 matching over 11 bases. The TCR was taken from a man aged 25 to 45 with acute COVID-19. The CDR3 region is CASSLGAGLAGNNEQFF. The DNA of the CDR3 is TGTGCCAGCAGCTTAGGTGCCGGACTAGCGGGTAACAATGAGCAGTTCTTC.